The clone carrying this TCR beta chain was found a few times. No antigen is known for it. The same CDR3 arises from other DNA sequences in this sample as well. The sequenced template was cDNA made from the entire isolated RNA. Measured with immunoSEQ multiplex PCR; TCRdb has only the in-frame clones, and not every one. The sample includes some 350,000 clones, approximately 15% of them seen just once. The sample originates from a study of beta chain features in type 1 diabetes. Findings of the study overall: In every one of the four CD4+ subsets, TCRB CDR3s were moderately but significantly shorter in Type 1 diabetes patients. Amplification by PCR could prefer shorter templates, with the same effect in patients and controls. A pattern of fewer insertions and more deletions at VDJ junctions was seen in type 1 diabetes patients. Naive, central memory and regulatory TCRB repertoires appeared more similar among patients than healthy donors.

The CDR3 is 15 residues long. V was clipped by 0 bases and J by 3 bases; unmatched bases: 1. Looked up from germline, CDR1 is MNHEY and CDR2 is SVGAGI. This clonotype was sampled from a young woman with type 1 diabetes. This chain connects TRBV6-5 to TRBJ2-7, with 11 bases identical to TRBD2. Input material: naive CD4+ T cells from blood. CDR3 sequence reads: CASSYSGTSGYEQYF. CDR3 DNA sequence: TGTGCCAGCAGTTACTCTGGGACTAGCGGCTACGAGCAGTACTTC.